This T cell receptor beta chain was sequenced for a study of CD8+ T cells in alopecia areata. Treatment meaning: oral pan-JAK inhibitor, 5-10 mg twice daily. Specimens obtained from alopecia areata patients comprised lesional scalp punch biopsies and peripheral blood. General observations from the study: Clonality exceeded that of normal scalp in lesional scalp, most notably in alopecia totalis/universalis.

Following extraction, RNA underwent reverse transcription to cDNA, which served as the sequencing template. Produced via immunoSEQ multiplex PCR; TCRdb's table is partial and in-frame only. The data contain 200,000 or so clones, over 45% of them singletons. Comments on this clone: Antigen: not known.

V dropped 0 bases and J dropped 7 bases, with 19 bases sitting between them. CDR3 length equals 17 residues. Germline lookup yields CDR1 SGDLS and CDR2 YYNGEE. This sequence originates from a human donor with alopecia areata. The sample consisted of CD4+ T cells sorted from blood, taken at week 24, from a patient treated with tofacitinib. This chain uses TRBV9 with TRBJ1-4; D not certain. CDR3 nucleotide sequence: TGTGCCAGCAGCGTAGGGGCCGAGTGGCAGGTTGGTGAAAAACTGTTTTTT. This encodes CASSVGAEWQVGEKLFF.